Listed here are 17 T cell receptor beta chains from one sample, sequenced in a study of CD8 T cells in Susac syndrome. A quantity of about 0.5 to 1 ug RNA underwent reverse transcription using random hexamers. From the immunoSEQ multiplex PCR reads, TCRdb called clonotypes with MiXCR, one entry per CDR3 protein. The sample contains around 150,000 distinct CDR3 sequences, approximately 95% of which appear only once. The sample taken for sequencing was CD4+ T cells from PBMCs. The receptors originated from a human donor with multiple sclerosis.

V and J are TRBV28 and TRBJ2-5, with 7 bases lining up with TRBD2. The CDR3 sequence is 16 residues long. The V gene end was trimmed by 6 bases and the J gene end by 5 bases; junction bases not matched to a gene: 15. Germline V gives CDR1 MDHEN, CDR2 SYDVKM. The DNA of the CDR3 is TGTGCCAGCAGGAACACACTCGGGGGGTCCCGGGAGACCCAGTACTTC. It translates to CASRNTLGGSRETQYF.

CDR3 residues: CASTIGTEAFF. CDR3 coding DNA: TGTGCCAGCACAATCGGTACTGAAGCTTTCTTT. The chain uses TRBV12-3 or TRBV12-4 and TRBJ1-1; D call uncertain. Trimming took 7 bases from V and 5 from J, leaving 8 bases between them. The CDR3 is made up of 11 amino acids.

This clonotype appeared a single time. The gene calls are TRBV10-3 and TRBJ2-6, with D perhaps given as TRBD1 or TRBD2 (5 bases each). In germline, CDR1 is ENHRY, CDR2 SYGVKD. V lost 10 bases and J lost 0, with 16 bases in between. The CDR3 covers 16 residues. The CDR3: CATPGPPISGANVLTF. The CDR3 nucleotides are TGTGCCACCCCGGGACCCCCGATCTCTGGGGCCAACGTCCTGACTTTC.

The table lists this clonotype with a count of one. The chain uses TRBV14 and TRBJ1-1; D possibly corresponds to TRBD1 (5 bases). Germline lookup yields CDR1 SGHDN and CDR2 FVKESK. Trimming took off 3 bases at V and 3 bases at J, with 17 bases between the two ends. The CDR3 is 16 residues long. CDR3 nucleotide sequence: TGTGCCAGCAGCCATACAGGTTACCTTCGGGACACTGAAGCTTTCTTT. Its protein is CASSHTGYLRDTEAFF.

This chain links TRBV14 with TRBJ2-5; 7 bases map to TRBD2. Germline CDR1 reads SGHDN; CDR2 reads FVKESK. This CDR3 region has 13 residues. J gave up 5 bases and V 4 bases, and 4 bases lay outside the gene matches. This CDR3 is CASSRGGTETQYF. The CDR3 DNA is TGTGCCAGCAGCCGGGGGGGAACCGAGACCCAGTACTTC.

This chain uses TRBV9 with TRBJ2-1; D uncertain. V was cut by 0 bases and J by 8 bases, with 9 bases left in between. The CDR3 is made up of 13 amino acids. Germline-derived CDR1 and CDR2 are SGDLS and YYNGEE. As DNA, the CDR3 is TGTGCCAGCAGCGTAGGTGGAAATTATGAGCAGTTCTTC. Translating it yields CASSVGGNYEQFF.

In its sample, this clonotype was seen once. The chain is built from TRBV27 and TRBJ2-2, with TRBD2 identical over 9 bases. The V gene's germline CDR1 is MNHEY and CDR2 SMNVEV (reference sequence). V shed 5 bases, J shed 3 bases, and the junction held 1 base outside the gene matches. CDR3 length: 14 residues. The CDR3 loop is CASSSGRYTGELFF. CDR3 in DNA: TGTGCCAGCAGTAGCGGGAGGTACACCGGGGAGCTGTTTTTT.

This chain's CDR3 is CSVAGTTDGAGELFF. DNA of the CDR3: TGCAGCGTTGCCGGGACTACGGACGGGGCCGGGGAGCTGTTTTTT. This chain connects TRBV29-1 to TRBJ2-2, with 7 bases identical to TRBD2. This CDR3 has 15 amino acids. The V and J ends lost 4 bases and 6 bases, in that order; junction bases with no gene match: 11. From germline, CDR1 is SQVTM and CDR2 ANQGSEA.

The V gene is TRBV30, the J gene TRBJ1-2; D unclear. The CDR3 is 11 amino acids. V lost 0 bases and J lost 10, with 9 bases in between. Germline CDR1 reads GTSNPN; CDR2 reads SVGIG (reference sequence). The DNA for the CDR3 is TGTGCCTGGAGTGTACGTAGTATCTACACCTTC. Its translation: CAWSVRSIYTF.

The rearrangement uses TRBV6-2 or TRBV6-3 and TRBJ2-5; either TRBD1 or TRBD2 may fit D (6 bases each). CDR1 and CDR2 (germline): MNHEY, SVGEGT. This CDR3 contains 14 residues. V lost 6 bases, J lost 5 bases, and 16 bases lay in between. CDR3 bases: TGTGCCAGCAGAAGGTCGGGGGCAGATGAGACCCAGTACTTC. It specifies CASRRSGADETQYF.

The chain employs TRBV27 and TRBJ1-1; D may be TRBD1 (5 bases). Germline V lookup: CDR1 MNHEY, CDR2 SMNVEV (reference sequence). Deletions cut 2 bases from V and 1 base from J, with 11 bases between. This CDR3 region has 15 residues. The CDR3 sequence is CASSLPDRWNTEAFF. Here the CDR3 DNA reads TGTGCCAGCAGTTTACCAGACAGATGGAACACTGAAGCTTTCTTT.

This chain joins TRBV29-1 and TRBJ2-2; 9 nucleotides match TRBD2. J gave up 1 base and V 7 bases, and 4 bases lay outside the gene matches. The CDR3 runs to 14 residues. The germline CDR1 and CDR2 sequences are SQVTM and ANQGSEA. The CDR3 DNA reads as TGCAGCGCTATGACTAGCGGGAACACCGGGGAGCTGTTTTTT. Amino acids: CSAMTSGNTGELFF.

This rearrangement joins TRBV6-2 or TRBV6-3 to TRBJ1-5, with D unresolved. The germline V gene has CDR1 MNHEY and CDR2 SVGEGT. The V end lost 5 bases, the J end lost 6 bases, and 20 bases lay between the germline ends. This CDR3 contains 16 residues. DNA of the CDR3: TGTGCCAGCAGTCGAGGTGTCCGGGCCGCGGGTCAGCCCCAGCATTTT. The encoded protein is CASSRGVRAAGQPQHF.

The chain is built from TRBV5-1 and TRBJ2-1; D remains ambiguous. Germline loops: CDR1 SGHRS, CDR2 YFSETQ. This CDR3 is 14 amino acids long. The germline V and J ends were trimmed by 0 bases and 5 bases, with 9 bases remaining between them. The CDR3 region has the DNA TGCGCCAGCAGCTTGGCCCAAGCCAACAATGAGCAGTTCTTC. The encoded protein is CASSLAQANNEQFF.

The chain joins TRBV30 to TRBJ1-2; D is undetermined. This CDR3 is 13 amino acids long. Trimming took 0 bases from V and 4 from J, leaving 9 bases between them. Germline CDR1 and CDR2: GTSNPN and SVGIG (reference sequence). CDR3 nucleotide sequence: TGTGCCTGGAGTGTCTCCGATGGCTATGGCTACACCTTC. Amino acids: CAWSVSDGYGYTF.

V is TRBV3-1 and J is TRBJ2-1; 7 bases are a match to TRBD2. Germline CDR1 LGHDT, CDR2 YNNKEL (reference sequence). V lost 1 base, J lost 5 bases, and 5 bases stayed unmatched. The CDR3 covers 15 residues. The CDR3 reads CASSQVPSGDNEQFF. CDR3 bases: TGTGCCAGCAGCCAAGTCCCTAGCGGAGACAATGAGCAGTTCTTC.

The chain carries TRBV6-6 and TRBJ1-5; TRBD1 might be the D (5 bases). CDR1 and CDR2 (germline): MNHNY, SVGAGI (reference sequence). The CDR3 totals 12 residues. V was pared by 3 bases and J by 11 bases, with 11 bases between. DNA for the CDR3: TGTGCCAGCAGTTATGCAGGGATCGCCCAGCATTTT. This gives the protein CASSYAGIAQHF.